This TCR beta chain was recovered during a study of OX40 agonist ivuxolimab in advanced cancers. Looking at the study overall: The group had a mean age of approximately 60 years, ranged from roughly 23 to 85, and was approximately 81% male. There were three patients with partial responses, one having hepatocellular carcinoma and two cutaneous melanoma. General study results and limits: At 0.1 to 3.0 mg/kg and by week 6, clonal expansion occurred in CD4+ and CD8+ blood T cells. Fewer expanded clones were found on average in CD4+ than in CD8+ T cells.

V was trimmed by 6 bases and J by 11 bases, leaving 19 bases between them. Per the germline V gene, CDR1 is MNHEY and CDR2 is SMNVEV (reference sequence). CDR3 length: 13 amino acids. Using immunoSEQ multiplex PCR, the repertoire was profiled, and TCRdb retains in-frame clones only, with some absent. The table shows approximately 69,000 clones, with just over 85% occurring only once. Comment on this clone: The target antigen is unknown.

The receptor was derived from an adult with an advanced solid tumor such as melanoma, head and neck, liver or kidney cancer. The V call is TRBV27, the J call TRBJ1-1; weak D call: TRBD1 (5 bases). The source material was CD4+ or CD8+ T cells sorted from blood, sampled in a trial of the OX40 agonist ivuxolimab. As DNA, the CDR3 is TGTGCCAGCAGCCTAACCCCGGGACCCGGCGCTTTCTTT. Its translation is CASSLTPGPGAFF.